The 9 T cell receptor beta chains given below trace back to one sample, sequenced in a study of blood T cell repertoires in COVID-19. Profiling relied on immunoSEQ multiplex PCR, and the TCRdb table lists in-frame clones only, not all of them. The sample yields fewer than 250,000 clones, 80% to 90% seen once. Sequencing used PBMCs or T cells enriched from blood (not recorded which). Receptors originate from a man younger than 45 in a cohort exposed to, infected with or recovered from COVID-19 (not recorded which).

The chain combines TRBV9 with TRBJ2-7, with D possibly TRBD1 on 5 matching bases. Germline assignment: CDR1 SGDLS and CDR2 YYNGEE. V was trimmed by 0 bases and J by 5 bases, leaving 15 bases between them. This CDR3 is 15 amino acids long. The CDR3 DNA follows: TGTGCCAGCAGCGTAGCAGGGTGGGCTTGGGACGAGCAGTACTTC. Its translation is CASSVAGWAWDEQYF.

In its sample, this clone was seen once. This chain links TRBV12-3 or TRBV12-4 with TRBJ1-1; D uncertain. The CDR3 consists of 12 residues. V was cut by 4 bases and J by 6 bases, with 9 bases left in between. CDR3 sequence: CASSSESPEAFF. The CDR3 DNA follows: TGTGCCAGCAGTTCGGAGAGCCCTGAAGCTTTCTTT.

The CDR3 loop reads CSASSWRTWLAGGQSGFNEQFF. The CDR3 region has the DNA TGCAGTGCTAGTTCATGGAGAACTTGGTTAGCGGGGGGACAATCGGGTTTCAATGAGCAGTTCTTC. V gene TRBV20-1 combines with J gene TRBJ2-1, with 10 bases fitting TRBD2. The germline V gene has CDR1 DFQATT and CDR2 SNEGSKA (reference sequence). V was pared by 3 bases and J by 6 bases, with 29 bases of the junction left unmatched. The CDR3 runs 22 residues.

The DNA for the CDR3 is TGTGCCAGTAGTCTAGCGGGAGGTAGATACGAGCAGTACTTC. Translated: CASSLAGGRYEQYF. V is TRBV19 and J is TRBJ2-7; 11 positions match TRBD2. The CDR3 spans 14 residues. The ends lost 5 bases at V and 4 bases at J; junction bases unmatched: 4. Germline V gene lookup returns CDR1 LNHDA and CDR2 SQIVND (reference sequence).

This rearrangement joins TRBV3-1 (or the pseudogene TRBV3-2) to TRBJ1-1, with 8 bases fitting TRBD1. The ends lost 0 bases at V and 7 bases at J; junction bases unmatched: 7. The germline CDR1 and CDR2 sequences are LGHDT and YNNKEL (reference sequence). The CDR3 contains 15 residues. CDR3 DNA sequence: TGTGCCAGCAGCCAAGAGGGACAGGCAGGACTTGAAGCTTTCTTT. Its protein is CASSQEGQAGLEAFF.

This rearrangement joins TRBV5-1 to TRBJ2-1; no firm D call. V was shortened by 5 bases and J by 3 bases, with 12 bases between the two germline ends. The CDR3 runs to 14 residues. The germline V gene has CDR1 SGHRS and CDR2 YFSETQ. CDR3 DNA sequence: TGCGCCAGCAGTCGAAAGTACTACTACAATGAGCAGTTCTTC. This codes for CASSRKYYYNEQFF.

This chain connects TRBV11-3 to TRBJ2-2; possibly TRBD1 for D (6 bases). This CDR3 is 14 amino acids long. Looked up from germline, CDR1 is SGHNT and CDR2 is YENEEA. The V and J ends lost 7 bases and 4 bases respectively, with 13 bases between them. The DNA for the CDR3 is TGTGCCAGCACCCGAACCAGGGGCACCGGGGAGCTGTTTTTT. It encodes CASTRTRGTGELFF.

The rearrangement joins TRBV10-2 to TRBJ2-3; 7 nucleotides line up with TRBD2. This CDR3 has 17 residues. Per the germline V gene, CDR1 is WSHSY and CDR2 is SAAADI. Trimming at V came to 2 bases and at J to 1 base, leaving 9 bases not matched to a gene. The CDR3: CASSELLAGTGTDTQYF. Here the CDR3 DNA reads TGCGCCAGCAGTGAGCTATTAGCGGGTACGGGCACAGATACGCAGTATTTT.

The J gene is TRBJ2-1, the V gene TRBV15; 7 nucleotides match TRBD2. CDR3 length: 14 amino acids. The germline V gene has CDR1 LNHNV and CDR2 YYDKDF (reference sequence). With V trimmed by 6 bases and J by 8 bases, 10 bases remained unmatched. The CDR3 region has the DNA TGTGCCACCAGGAGGGAGGGCCTGATGGATGAGCAGTTCTTC. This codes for CATRREGLMDEQFF.